This T cell receptor beta chain was sequenced during a study of glioma-infiltrating T cells (dated by TCRdb to between 2015 and 2016). The study in broad terms: The study sequenced TCR alpha- and beta-chain repertoires from glioma tissue, from non-neoplastic brain tissue and from matched peripheral blood mononuclear cells. To measure divergence between tissue and blood T-cell populations, each tissue-infiltrating repertoire was compared with the peripheral blood repertoire of the same patient. Three low-grade glioma patients, roughly eight primary glioblastoma patients and three non-glioma patients contributing non-neoplastic brain tissue were included in the paired cohort.

The research as a whole found: Only a very small number of CDR3 sequences turned up in both tissue and blood, a result put down to high CDR3 diversity combined with limited sampling. Group comparisons rested on small numbers: three non-neoplastic, three low-grade glioma and fewer than ten glioblastoma patients. VJ-independent divergence between tissue and blood was below expectation in non-neoplastic patients but above expectation in all gliomas, especially low-grade gliomas.

The iRepertoire nested amplicon-rescue multiplex PCR (arm-PCR) platform was used to amplify TCR alpha and beta CDR3 regions from RNA. For one-step reverse transcription and amplification, about 85-450 ng of tissue mRNA or PBMC total RNA was used as input. After bead purification, a secondary multiplex PCR added Illumina adapters, and libraries were gel-purified between 200 and 400 bp. Internal 6-nucleotide barcodes were carried by the libraries and were used for demultiplexing. Sequencing of libraries was performed on an Illumina MiSeq with 2x220 or 2x250 nucleotide paired-end reads. The study's processing was this. Paired reads were merged using FLASH 1.2.11 and were aligned to the GRCh37 human genome using BWA-MEM, after which TRA and TRB reads were extracted. V and J assignment used an IMGT-derived reference of cassette sequences and CDR3 motifs that included pseudogenes. Three-frame translation of reads was performed, and productive CDR3s were defined as those with a C...FGXG motif and no stop codons. A clonotype was defined as a unique combination of a V-J cassette pair and a CDR3 amino acid sequence. Hamming distance filtering was applied to reads, with thresholds set by the sequence error rate of each sample in mapped regions. TCRdb cleaned the public reads at Q25 with fastp, built clones with MiXCR and kept in-frame beta chains. All rows with the same CDR3 protein become a single entry with the most common DNA and genes. It is TCRdb's table, rather than the study itself, that gives the V and J calls and clone size. This sample gives roughly 100,000 distinct CDR3 sequences in total; 25% to 35% of them show up just once. In total, the top ten clones hold approximately 46% of the sample.

The CDR3 measures 16 amino acids from cysteine to phenylalanine. The entry retains the CDR3 DNA only, 48 bases that are in frame from base 1. Trimming takes 8 bases off V and 1 base off J; junction bases not matched to a gene: 10. Points on this clonotype: Its antigen specificity is not known. The input lacks base qualities; no much larger clone sits a single base away.

The TCR originated in a human donor with low-grade glioma or glioblastoma, undergoing nonglioma brain surgery, or in good health (not recorded which). The rearranged segments are TRBV12-3 or TRBV12-4 and TRBJ1-5; TRBD1 matches 8 bases in the middle. The sample comprised glioma tissue, nonneoplastic brain tissue, or PBMCs (not recorded which). The DNA sequence is given as TGTGCCAGCGGATTAACAGGGGGGCGAAGCAATCAGCCCCAGCATTTT. Translated, it gives CASGLTGGRSNQPQHF.